One T cell receptor beta chain is described in this entry. This sample was included in a study of cytomegalovirus exposure and HLA in healthy donors. PCR amplification relied on 60 Vbeta primers (plus 13 Jbeta primers). Only in-frame clones appear in the TCRdb table, and some are missing; sequencing was by immunoSEQ multiplex PCR. The data show approximately 150,000 clones, around 80% seen once. This CDR3 has 15 residues. The germline V and J ends were trimmed by 5 bases and 4 bases, with 17 bases remaining between them. Germline-derived CDR1 and CDR2 are MDHEN and SYDVKM. Sequenced input: PBMCs. The chain is built from TRBV28 and TRBJ1-1; a weak D match, TRBD1 (6 bases). The source is a man between 18 and 35 years old in good health and CMV-seropositive. CDR3 sequence: CASSIPTGLGTEAFF. The DNA for the CDR3 is TGTGCCAGCAGTATCCCGACAGGACTAGGCACTGAAGCTTTCTTT.